Listed below are T cell receptor beta chains from one sample, sequenced in a study of spatial heterogeneity in lung cancer. Each CDR3 protein gets one entry after TCRdb re-called the 5' RACE reads with MiXCR. The table shows about 8,500 distinct CDR3 sequences, with over 7.5% occurring only once. The sample consisted of PBMCs, taken at surgery. These receptors all come from a female donor with early-stage non-small cell lung cancer. The CDR3 runs from the conserved cysteine through the conserved F or W. The D gene is left open where the match is weak. Clone size is not always given. Where it is, it says once, few, many or a class for expanded clones.

v_call: TRBV29-1; d_call: TRBD1; j_call: TRBJ1-2; clone_size: NA; cdr3_nt: TGCAGCGGACGGACAGGGGGAGACTATGGCTACACCTTC; cdr3_aa: CSGRTGGDYGYTF
v_call: TRBV2; d_call: NA; j_call: TRBJ2-7; clone_size: NA; cdr3_nt: TGTGCCAGCAGTTCGGACAGAGCCTACGAGCAGTACTTC; cdr3_aa: CASSSDRAYEQYF
v_call: TRBV15; d_call: NA; j_call: TRBJ1-5; clone_size: medium-sized; cdr3_nt: TGTGCCACCAGCAGAGGCCTATTACAGGGAACTGGCAATCAGCCCCAGCATTTT; cdr3_aa: CATSRGLLQGTGNQPQHF
v_call: TRBV5-5; d_call: NA; j_call: TRBJ2-3; clone_size: medium-sized; cdr3_nt: TGTGCCAGCAGCTCGCCTAGCACAGATACGCAGTATTTT; cdr3_aa: CASSSPSTDTQYF
v_call: TRBV6-1; d_call: TRBD1; j_call: TRBJ2-7; clone_size: many; cdr3_nt: TGTGCCAGCAGTGAAGGGACAGGGGAAACCTACGAGCAGTACTTC; cdr3_aa: CASSEGTGETYEQYF
v_call: TRBV5-4; d_call: TRBD1; j_call: TRBJ2-5; clone_size: many; cdr3_nt: TGTGCCAGCAGCTTCGCCAGGGACAGGGGGTTGGAGACCCAGTACTTC; cdr3_aa: CASSFARDRGLETQYF
v_call: TRBV2; d_call: TRBD2; j_call: TRBJ2-3; clone_size: many; cdr3_nt: TGTGCCAGCACCAGACCTAGCGGGGGGTCCATAGATACGCAGTATTTT; cdr3_aa: CASTRPSGGSIDTQYF
v_call: TRBV5-1; d_call: NA; j_call: TRBJ2-7; clone_size: medium-sized; cdr3_nt: TGCGCCAGCAGCTTGGTGGCAGACGAGCAGTACTTC; cdr3_aa: CASSLVADEQYF
v_call: TRBV10-3; d_call: TRBD2; j_call: TRBJ2-2; clone_size: medium-sized; cdr3_nt: TGTGCCGTACGACTAGCGGGGGGTGACGGGGAGCTGTTTTTT; cdr3_aa: CAVRLAGGDGELFF
v_call: TRBV12-3/TRBV12-4; d_call: NA; j_call: TRBJ1-3; clone_size: many; cdr3_nt: TGTGCCAGCAGTTTTACCGGCTCTGGAAACACCATATATTTT; cdr3_aa: CASSFTGSGNTIYF
v_call: TRBV5-1; d_call: TRBD1; j_call: TRBJ2-1; clone_size: few; cdr3_nt: TGCGCCAGCAGCTGGGACAGCTATGAGCAGTTCTTC; cdr3_aa: CASSWDSYEQFF
v_call: TRBV7-2; d_call: NA; j_call: TRBJ2-7; clone_size: NA; cdr3_nt: TGTGCCAGCAGCCGAACCCTAGCGTTGAGCTCCTACGAGCAGTACTTC; cdr3_aa: CASSRTLALSSYEQYF
v_call: TRBV3-1; d_call: NA; j_call: TRBJ2-4; clone_size: many; cdr3_nt: TGTGCCAGCAGTCATCGGGGGCTAAACATTCAGTACTTC; cdr3_aa: CASSHRGLNIQYF
v_call: TRBV12-3/TRBV12-4; d_call: TRBD1; j_call: TRBJ1-1; clone_size: many; cdr3_nt: TGTGCCAGCAGTTTAGCAGGAGGGGGCCGGCAAGCTTTCTTT; cdr3_aa: CASSLAGGGRQAFF
v_call: TRBV20-1; d_call: NA; j_call: TRBJ1-1; clone_size: NA; cdr3_nt: TGCAGTGCTAGAGATAGGGGGTTGTCCACTGAAGCTTTCTTT; cdr3_aa: CSARDRGLSTEAFF
v_call: TRBV7-2; d_call: NA; j_call: TRBJ1-2; clone_size: few; cdr3_nt: TGTGCCAGCAGCTTAGAGCCCAATCGTGGCTACACCTTC; cdr3_aa: CASSLEPNRGYTF
v_call: TRBV5-1; d_call: TRBD1; j_call: TRBJ2-7; clone_size: medium-sized; cdr3_nt: TGCGCCAGCAGCCACCCAGGACAGGGTCACGAGCAGTACTTC; cdr3_aa: CASSHPGQGHEQYF
v_call: TRBV5-4; d_call: TRBD1; j_call: TRBJ2-1; clone_size: few; cdr3_nt: TGTGCCAGCAGCATAGGACACAGGGGTGGATACAATGAGCAGTTCTTC; cdr3_aa: CASSIGHRGGYNEQFF
v_call: TRBV9; d_call: TRBD2; j_call: TRBJ2-3; clone_size: many; cdr3_nt: TGTGCCAGCAGCGCAACTAGCGGACTCTTGGGAGATACGCAGTATTTT; cdr3_aa: CASSATSGLLGDTQYF
v_call: TRBV23-1; d_call: NA; j_call: TRBJ2-2; clone_size: NA; cdr3_nt: TGCGCCAGCAGTCAATCCGGGGACCGGGATAGCGGGGAGCTGTTTTTT; cdr3_aa: CASSQSGDRDSGELFF
v_call: TRBV6-1; d_call: NA; j_call: TRBJ2-5; clone_size: many; cdr3_nt: TGTGCCAGCAGGTTAGACAGAAAATTCCAAGAGACCCAGTACTTC; cdr3_aa: CASRLDRKFQETQYF
v_call: TRBV20-1; d_call: NA; j_call: TRBJ2-1; clone_size: many; cdr3_nt: TGCAGTGCTAAGGAGACCTACAATGAGCAGTTCTTC; cdr3_aa: CSAKETYNEQFF
v_call: TRBV5-1; d_call: TRBD2; j_call: TRBJ2-7; clone_size: many; cdr3_nt: TGCGCCAGCAGCGTGGGACTAGCGGGGGGCAAGACCGGCTCCTACGAGCAGTACTTC; cdr3_aa: CASSVGLAGGKTGSYEQYF
v_call: TRBV7-8; d_call: TRBD2; j_call: TRBJ2-5; clone_size: many; cdr3_nt: TGTGCCAGCAGCTCCCTGACTAGCGGGAGAGGCGAGACCCAGTACTTC; cdr3_aa: CASSSLTSGRGETQYF
v_call: TRBV5-1; d_call: NA; j_call: TRBJ2-3; clone_size: many; cdr3_nt: TGCGCCAGCAGCTTGGACGGCGCCCCTAGCACAGATACGCAGTATTTT; cdr3_aa: CASSLDGAPSTDTQYF
v_call: TRBV18; d_call: NA; j_call: TRBJ2-3; clone_size: many; cdr3_nt: TGTGCCAGCTCACCACGCTCGACACCCGTGGTGGATACGCAGTATTTT; cdr3_aa: CASSPRSTPVVDTQYF
v_call: TRBV21-1; d_call: NA; j_call: TRBJ2-4; clone_size: many; cdr3_nt: TGTGCCAGTCCCTTCCAGGGAGAGGGAAACATTCAGTACTTC; cdr3_aa: CASPFQGEGNIQYF
v_call: TRBV5-1; d_call: NA; j_call: TRBJ2-7; clone_size: medium-sized; cdr3_nt: TGCGCCAGCAGCACCGGGACCGCGCAAACCTACGAGCAGTACTTC; cdr3_aa: CASSTGTAQTYEQYF
v_call: TRBV15; d_call: NA; j_call: TRBJ2-3; clone_size: many; cdr3_nt: TGTGCCACCAGCGGGGGCCAAGGGGAAACTAGCACAGATACGCAGTATTTT; cdr3_aa: CATSGGQGETSTDTQYF
v_call: TRBV7-9; d_call: NA; j_call: TRBJ1-2; clone_size: NA; cdr3_nt: TGTGCCAGCAGCTTAACGGGGGGACCAAACTATGGCTACACCTTC; cdr3_aa: CASSLTGGPNYGYTF
v_call: TRBV7-2; d_call: NA; j_call: TRBJ2-7; clone_size: many; cdr3_nt: TGTGCCAGCAGCTTTATTATCGGGTACGAGCAGTACTTC; cdr3_aa: CASSFIIGYEQYF
v_call: TRBV23-1; d_call: NA; j_call: TRBJ2-4; clone_size: medium-sized; cdr3_nt: TGCGCCAGCAGTCAAATCAAAGGACCCAAAAACATTCAGTACTTC; cdr3_aa: CASSQIKGPKNIQYF
v_call: TRBV18; d_call: NA; j_call: TRBJ2-3; clone_size: many; cdr3_nt: TGTGCCAGCTCGCTCTGGTCGGACACAGATACGCAGTATTTT; cdr3_aa: CASSLWSDTDTQYF
v_call: TRBV10-3; d_call: TRBD2; j_call: TRBJ2-7; clone_size: many; cdr3_nt: TGTGCCATCAGTGGTTCTAGCGGGAGGGCCCGCGAGCAGTACTTC; cdr3_aa: CAISGSSGRAREQYF
v_call: TRBV3-1; d_call: TRBD1; j_call: TRBJ2-1; clone_size: NA; cdr3_nt: TGTGCCAGCAGCCCTGGGACAGAAGCATACAATGAGCAGTTCTTC; cdr3_aa: CASSPGTEAYNEQFF
v_call: TRBV6-1; d_call: NA; j_call: TRBJ2-7; clone_size: many; cdr3_nt: TGTGCCAGCAGTGGAAAGGGGGAGAGAGGCGAGCAGTACTTC; cdr3_aa: CASSGKGERGEQYF
v_call: TRBV5-1; d_call: TRBD1; j_call: TRBJ2-1; clone_size: many; cdr3_nt: TGCGCCAGCAGCTTTACAGGGGGCGATGAGCAGTTCTTC; cdr3_aa: CASSFTGGDEQFF
v_call: TRBV9; d_call: NA; j_call: TRBJ1-6; clone_size: NA; cdr3_nt: TGTGCCAGCAGCCACGGCGGGCTTAAAGGCGTCTATAATTCACCCCTCCACTTT; cdr3_aa: CASSHGGLKGVYNSPLHF
v_call: TRBV29-1; d_call: NA; j_call: TRBJ2-5; clone_size: many; cdr3_nt: TGCAGCGTTACAAGACTCTCACCGGGGGAGACCCAGTACTTC; cdr3_aa: CSVTRLSPGETQYF
v_call: TRBV5-1; d_call: NA; j_call: TRBJ1-2; clone_size: medium-sized; cdr3_nt: TGCGCCAGCAGCTTGGAAGGATTAGGTGGCTACACCTTC; cdr3_aa: CASSLEGLGGYTF
v_call: TRBV27; d_call: NA; j_call: TRBJ2-1; clone_size: many; cdr3_nt: TGTGCCACCTTCCGGCAGGGATTGGGCAATGAGCAGTTCTTC; cdr3_aa: CATFRQGLGNEQFF
v_call: TRBV5-6; d_call: NA; j_call: TRBJ2-7; clone_size: medium-sized; cdr3_nt: TGTGCCAGCAGCTTGTATGGCGGTACCTACGAGCAGTACTTC; cdr3_aa: CASSLYGGTYEQYF
v_call: TRBV6-6; d_call: TRBD2; j_call: TRBJ2-1; clone_size: many; cdr3_nt: TGTGCCAGCAGTCCCACTAGCGGGAGCCACAATGAGCAGTTCTTC; cdr3_aa: CASSPTSGSHNEQFF
v_call: TRBV7-8; d_call: TRBD1; j_call: TRBJ1-5; clone_size: many; cdr3_nt: TGTGCCAGCAGCTTAACAGGGGATAGCAATCAGCCCCAGCATTTT; cdr3_aa: CASSLTGDSNQPQHF
v_call: TRBV10-3; d_call: NA; j_call: TRBJ1-1; clone_size: many; cdr3_nt: TGTGCCACGGGCGGTGGGAACACTGAAGCTTTCTTT; cdr3_aa: CATGGGNTEAFF
v_call: TRBV12-3/TRBV12-4; d_call: NA; j_call: TRBJ1-1; clone_size: medium-sized; cdr3_nt: TGTGCCAGCAGGGGACCTCCGAGGGACAATGAAGCTTTCTTT; cdr3_aa: CASRGPPRDNEAFF
v_call: TRBV10-2; d_call: TRBD1; j_call: TRBJ1-1; clone_size: few; cdr3_nt: TGCGCCAGCAGCACGGGACAGGGGAACACTGAAGCTTTCTTT; cdr3_aa: CASSTGQGNTEAFF
v_call: TRBV11-2; d_call: TRBD2; j_call: TRBJ2-3; clone_size: medium-sized; cdr3_nt: TGTGCCAGCAGAATCCGACTAGCGGCAGATACGCAGTATTTT; cdr3_aa: CASRIRLAADTQYF
v_call: TRBV20-1; d_call: NA; j_call: TRBJ2-1; clone_size: few; cdr3_nt: TGCAGTGCTAGAGAATTACTTAATGAGCAGTTCTTC; cdr3_aa: CSARELLNEQFF
v_call: TRBV11-2; d_call: TRBD2; j_call: TRBJ2-7; clone_size: medium-sized; cdr3_nt: TGTGCCAGCAGCCCCCCAACTAGCGGCGAGCAGTACTTC; cdr3_aa: CASSPPTSGEQYF
v_call: TRBV6-6; d_call: NA; j_call: TRBJ1-6; clone_size: few; cdr3_nt: TGTGCCGGGGCCGAGGCCGGTAATTCACCCCTCCACTTT; cdr3_aa: CAGAEAGNSPLHF
v_call: TRBV6-6; d_call: NA; j_call: TRBJ2-7; clone_size: NA; cdr3_nt: TGTGCCAGCAACGAGGGAGGAGCCTACGAGCAGTACTTC; cdr3_aa: CASNEGGAYEQYF
v_call: TRBV9; d_call: TRBD2; j_call: TRBJ2-1; clone_size: medium-sized; cdr3_nt: TGTGCCAGCACGCGGAGCGGGAGCTCCTACAATGAGCAGTTCTTC; cdr3_aa: CASTRSGSSYNEQFF
v_call: TRBV3-1; d_call: TRBD2; j_call: TRBJ2-3; clone_size: many; cdr3_nt: TGTGCCAGCAGCCAAGGACCAATCCAACGGGGGGGGCTACCAGATACGCAGTATTTT; cdr3_aa: CASSQGPIQRGGLPDTQYF